A selection of T cell receptor beta chains follows, all from one sample in a study of shared clonotypes between healthy human individuals. Sequencing was performed with immunoSEQ multiplex PCR; in TCRdb, only in-frame clones are kept and a portion is missing. Found here are about 870,000 clones, 80% to 95% of them singletons; the top ten hold under 30%. Sequencing used naive CD8+ T cells sorted from blood. The receptors were sampled from a man aged 25-40 years in good health. Each CDR3 is given with its conserved first and last residue. A D gene is named only where the DNA matches it firmly. Clone size, where shown, is once, few, many, or a class for clones that have expanded.

>once|NA|TRBJ2-7|TRBV7-9
TGTGCCAGCAGCTTAGCGGGAGCAGTGCTCTACGAGCAGTACTTC
CASSLAGAVLYEQYF
>NA|NA|TRBJ2-5|TRBV29-1
TGCAGCGTTGTCGGCGAGACCCAGTACTTC
CSVVGETQYF
>NA|TRBD1|TRBJ1-2|TRBV28
TGTGCCAGCAGCACTACAGGGGCGACGATCTATGGCTACACCTTC
CASSTTGATIYGYTF
>NA|TRBD1|TRBJ2-7|TRBV11-2
TGTGCCAGCAGCTTAGCTGTGACAGGGTATGAGCAGTACTTC
CASSLAVTGYEQYF
>NA|TRBD1|TRBJ2-7|TRBV14
TGTGCCAGCAGCCTTCGGGGACAGGGGGCCGACGAGCAGTACTTC
CASSLRGQGADEQYF
>NA|TRBD1|TRBJ2-3|TRBV13
TGTGCCAGCAGGGCAGGGGGCATGCTCCCAGATACGCAGTATTTT
CASRAGGMLPDTQYF
>NA|TRBD1|TRBJ2-5|TRBV5-6
TGTGCCAGCAGCTTCGGACAGGGTGGGGAGACCCAGTACTTC
CASSFGQGGETQYF
>NA|NA|TRBJ2-1|TRBV7-9
TGTGCCAGCAGCGCGCGTCCCAGGAAAGCATACAATGAGCAGTTCTTC
CASSARPRKAYNEQFF
>NA|NA|TRBJ2-2|TRBV4-1
TGCGCCAGCAGCCAAGAGGGGGCGGGAGTGGGGACCGGGGAGCTGTTTTTT
CASSQEGAGVGTGELFF
>once|TRBD2|TRBJ2-1|TRBV27
TGTGCCAGCAGTTTATCTAGCGGGCGAGGGAATGAGCAGTTCTTC
CASSLSSGRGNEQFF
>NA|NA|TRBJ2-7|TRBV5-6
TGTGCCAGCAGCACACCCTACGAGCAGTACTTC
CASSTPYEQYF
>NA|NA|TRBJ2-7|TRBV6-1
TGTGCCAGCAGTGAAGAGGGATGGGACGAGCAGTACTTC
CASSEEGWDEQYF
>NA|TRBD2|TRBJ2-7|TRBV9
TGTGCCAGCAGCACCAGCGGGACTAGCGGCTCCTACGAGCAGTACTTC
CASSTSGTSGSYEQYF
>NA|NA|TRBJ2-1|TRBV29-1
TGCAGCGTTGAAGGCTGGACTACCGGTTCCTACAATGAGCAGTTCTTC
CSVEGWTTGSYNEQFF
>NA|NA|TRBJ2-7|TRBV7-6
TGTGCCAGCAGTGCCGAAGACTACGAGCAGTACTTC
CASSAEDYEQYF
>NA|TRBD1|TRBJ2-1|TRBV27
TGTGCCAGCAGTTTGGACAGGGCCCTCATCAATGAGCAGTTCTTC
CASSLDRALINEQFF
>NA|NA|TRBJ2-7|TRBV19
TGTGCCAGTAGTACGGGGTACGAGCAGTACTTC
CASSTGYEQYF
>NA|TRBD1|TRBJ1-1|TRBV27
TGTGCCAGCAGTCCTCGACAGGGGATGACTGAAGCTTTCTTT
CASSPRQGMTEAFF
>once|TRBD2|TRBJ2-3|TRBV7-2
TGTGCCAGCAGCGAAAGGACTAGCGGGAGGGCTGATGGCACAGATACGCAGTATTTT
CASSERTSGRADGTDTQYF
>NA|TRBD2|TRBJ2-7|TRBV27
TGTGCCAGCAGCATACTATTTGGGAGGGACGAGCAGTACTTC
CASSILFGRDEQYF
>once|NA|TRBJ1-5|TRBV2
TGTGCCAGCAGTGATCGACAGTCCAATCAGCCCCAGCATTTT
CASSDRQSNQPQHF
>NA|NA|TRBJ2-7|TRBV7-9
TGTGCCAGCAGCTTAGCGGAGTCCTACGAGCAGTACTTC
CASSLAESYEQYF
>NA|NA|TRBJ1-5|TRBV7-9
TGTGCCAGCAGCTCTGACCCGAATCAGCCCCAGCATTTT
CASSSDPNQPQHF
>NA|NA|TRBJ2-3|TRBV18
TGTGCCAGCTCACCAAGGGGGAGGACGGCCACAGATACGCAGTATTTT
CASSPRGRTATDTQYF
>NA|TRBD1|TRBJ1-1|TRBV7-2
TGTGCCAGCAGCTTAGGACCAAGGACAGGGATGAACACTGAAGCTTTCTTT
CASSLGPRTGMNTEAFF
>NA|NA|TRBJ2-2|TRBV4-1
TGCGCCAGCAGATGGGGGACCGGGGAGCTGTTTTTT
CASRWGTGELFF
>few|NA|TRBJ1-1|TRBV6-5
TGTGCCAGCAGTTACGGGGACTCCTCCACTGAAGCTTTCTTT
CASSYGDSSTEAFF
>few|NA|TRBJ2-3|TRBV27
TGTGCTACGTTCGGGCGTTTGTCGCAGTATTTT
CATFGRLSQYF
>few|NA|TRBJ1-2|TRBV18
TGTGCCAGCTCACCACCTGACTTGCGGGGCTACACCTTC
CASSPPDLRGYTF
>NA|NA|TRBJ2-1|TRBV11-2
TGTGCCAGCAGCTTAGAGGTAGTCCATGAGCAGTTCTTC
CASSLEVVHEQFF
>NA|TRBD2|TRBJ2-1|TRBV11-2
TGTGCCAGCAGCTTAGCGGCGTTTGGGACTACGTCCTACAATGAGCAGTTCTTC
CASSLAAFGTTSYNEQFF
>NA|NA|TRBJ1-2|TRBV9
TGTGCCAGCAGCGTAGACTCTTGGGTGCAGGGTAACTATGGCTACACCTTC
CASSVDSWVQGNYGYTF
>NA|TRBD2|TRBJ2-3|TRBV4-1
TGCGCCAGCAGCCCACTAGCGGGAGTAACAGATACGCAGTATTTT
CASSPLAGVTDTQYF
>NA|NA|TRBJ2-3|TRBV4-3
TGCGCCAGCAGCCAAGAGGGGACGTATAGGGGCACAGATACGCAGTATTTT
CASSQEGTYRGTDTQYF
>NA|NA|TRBJ1-5|TRBV7-9
TGTGCCAGCAGCCCACAGGAGGGAAATCAGCCCCAGCATTTT
CASSPQEGNQPQHF